This T cell receptor beta chain stems from a study of control samples from healthy donors and cancer patients (TCRdb year 2020). According to the germline V gene (reference sequence), CDR1 reads MNHEY and CDR2 reads SMNVEV. Measured from the cysteine to the phenylalanine, the CDR3 is 15 residues long. Only CDR3 DNA is held: 45 bases, read in frame from base 1. Trimming removed 1 base from V and 3 bases from J; the gene matches leave 1 base unexplained. The method was the immunoSEQ multiplex PCR assay. TCRdb took over this immuneACCESS table, retaining in-frame rearrangements with V and J assigned. Such tables are incomplete; in checked studies, under half of the missing clones stem from an unresolved V gene, and the remainder is unexplained. The sample profile shows 350,000 to 450,000 clones; over 75% of them were found once. Of the sample, roughly 6.4% falls within the top ten clones. Points on this clone: It has no known antigen specificity. The sample holds no much larger clone one base away, and base qualities are not on file.

The chain uses TRBV27 and TRBJ2-7; 12 bases in between match TRBD1. The TCR originated in a man aged 40-55 years with head and neck cancer. The sequenced material came from PBMCs. CDR3 sequence: CASSLWDRGHYEQYF. The DNA sequence is given as TGTGCCAGCAGTTTATGGGACAGGGGGCACTACGAGCAGTACTTC.